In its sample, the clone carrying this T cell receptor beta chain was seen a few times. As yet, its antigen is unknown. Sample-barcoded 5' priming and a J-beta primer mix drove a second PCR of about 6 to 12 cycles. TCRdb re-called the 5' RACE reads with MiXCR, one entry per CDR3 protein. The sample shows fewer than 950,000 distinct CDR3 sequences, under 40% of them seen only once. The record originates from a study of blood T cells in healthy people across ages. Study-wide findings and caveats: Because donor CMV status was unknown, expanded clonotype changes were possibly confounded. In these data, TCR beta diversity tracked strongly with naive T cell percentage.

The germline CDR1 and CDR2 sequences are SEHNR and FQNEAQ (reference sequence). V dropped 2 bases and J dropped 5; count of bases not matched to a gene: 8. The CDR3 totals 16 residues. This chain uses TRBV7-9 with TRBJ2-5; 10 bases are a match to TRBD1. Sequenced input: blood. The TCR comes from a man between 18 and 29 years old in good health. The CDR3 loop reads CASSLSGTGEQETQYF. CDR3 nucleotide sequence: TGTGCCAGCAGCTTATCCGGGACAGGGGAGCAGGAGACCCAGTACTTC.